Below, 17 T cell receptor beta chains from the same sample are listed, as sequenced in a study of CD8 T cells in ankylosing spondylitis. General study points: Characteristic of ankylosing spondylitis blood, it appeared, was a TCR beta motif comprising eight highly homologous variants.

These TCRs' antigens remain unknown. TCRdb re-called the 5' RACE reads with MiXCR, one entry per CDR3 protein. The sample holds under 550,000 distinct CDR3 sequences, about 25% seen once. What was sequenced was blood, either unsorted or a sorted T cell fraction (not recorded which). Receptors originate from a male donor with ankylosing spondylitis.

This clonotype occurred many times. The chain uses TRBV3-1 and TRBJ2-1; 8 bases match TRBD2. V gave up 0 bases and J gave up 8 bases; unmatched junction bases: 9. Germline CDR1 and CDR2: LGHDT and YNNKEL (reference sequence). This CDR3 is 16 amino acids long. The CDR3 DNA reads as TGTGCCAGCAGCCAAGACCGAGGACTAGCTGGCCATGAGCAGTTCTTC. Protein sequence: CASSQDRGLAGHEQFF.

This chain links TRBV5-1 with TRBJ2-1, with 9 bases matching TRBD2. This CDR3 has 15 amino acids. CDR1 SGHRS and CDR2 YFSETQ come from the germline V gene. Trimming took 4 bases from V and 9 from J; bases not matched to a gene: 11. The CDR3 DNA reads TGCGCCAGCAGCAGCGGACTAGCGAGGGGGGGTGAGCAGTTCTTC. Residues: CASSSGLARGGEQFF. Based on the CDR3 plus reference TRBV5-1 and TRBJ2-1, the full variable domain is KAGVTQTPRYLIKTRGQQVTLSCSPISGHRSVSWYQQTPGQGLQFLFEYFSETQRNKGNFPGRFSGRQFSNSRSEMNVSTLELGDSALYLCASSSGLARGGEQFFGPGTRLTVL.

Many counts were recorded for this clonotype. The V call is TRBV5-1, the J call TRBJ2-1; 15 bases are shared with TRBD2. The CDR3 is 19 amino acids. Trimming removed 2 bases from V and 8 bases from J; junction bases left unmatched: 14. Germline-derived CDR1 and CDR2 are SGHRS and YFSETQ. CDR3 residues: CASSFPSGLAGGPGDEQFF. CDR3 sequence (DNA): TGCGCCAGCAGCTTCCCCTCCGGACTAGCGGGAGGGCCCGGGGATGAGCAGTTCTTC.

This clonotype appeared a few times. The V and J genes are TRBV2 and TRBJ1-3; D uncertain. Trimming removed 7 bases at V and 2 bases at J, with 9 bases between. This CDR3 spans 13 amino acids. The V gene's germline CDR1 is SNHLY and CDR2 FYNNEI. The CDR3 sequence is CASKRGTGNTIYF. CDR3 coding DNA: TGTGCCAGCAAGCGGGGAACTGGAAACACCATATATTTT.

This clonotype was seen a handful of times. The V and J genes are TRBV21-1 and TRBJ1-5; the D call of TRBD1 is as the table states it, not checked on the DNA. TRBV21-1 is a listed pseudogene. The CDR3 contains 17 residues. The CDR3 DNA follows: TGTGCCAGCAGCAAAGGTAGGGGCCCAGTCCCGAATCAGCCCCAGCATTTT. It translates to CASSKGRGPVPNQPQHF.

As to this clonotype: Germline and junction disagree at one end, which may indicate a read error. The V and J genes are TRBV11-2 and TRBJ2-7; D is possibly TRBD2 (6 bases). The CDR3 length is 15 residues. Germline CDR1 is SGHAT and CDR2 is FQNNGV. The CDR3 spells CASSLDTTSSNEQYF. CDR3 DNA sequence: TGTGCCAGCAGCTTAGACACCACTAGCTCCAACGAGCAGTACTTC. The full variable domain, rest sourced from reference TRBV11-2 and TRBJ2-7, is EAGVAQSPRYKIIEKRQSVAFWCNPISGHATLYWYQQILGQGPKLLIQFQNNGVVDDSQLPKDRFSAERLKGVDSTLKIQPAKLEDSAVYLCASSLDTTSSNEQYFGPGTRLTVT.

The gene calls are TRBV15 and TRBJ1-5; TRBD1 might be the D (6 bases). CDR1 is LNHNV and CDR2 is YYDKDF in the germline V gene (reference sequence). The CDR3 is made up of 18 amino acids. Trimming left V 3 bases short and J 0 bases short, with 18 bases between. The CDR3 reads CATSSGSLGAYSNQPQHF. The CDR3 nucleotides read TGTGCCACCAGCAGCGGGTCGTTGGGGGCTTATAGCAATCAGCCCCAGCATTTT.

This clonotype has just a few counts. The V call is TRBV7-9, the J call TRBJ2-3; 7 nucleotides align to TRBD2. CDR1 SEHNR and CDR2 FQNEAQ come from the germline V gene (reference sequence). V gave up 5 bases and J gave up 2 bases; unmatched junction bases: 4. CDR3 length equals 14 residues. This chain's CDR3 is CASSPSGNTDTQYF. In DNA, the CDR3 is TGTGCCAGCAGCCCGAGCGGGAACACAGATACGCAGTATTTT.

This chain joins TRBV11-2 and TRBJ2-1, with D perhaps assigned TRBD1 or TRBD2 (6 bases each). V dropped 2 bases and J dropped 8 bases, with 16 bases sitting between them. This CDR3 comprises 15 residues. Germline CDR1 SGHAT, CDR2 FQNNGV. In nucleotides, the CDR3 is TGTGCCAGCAGCTTAAACAGGGAGGAATTCGATGAGCAGTTCTTC. The encoded protein is CASSLNREEFDEQFF.

This clonotype occurred a few times. The chain couples TRBV21-1 to TRBJ2-7; no check of the table's D call, TRBD2, against the DNA was made. TRBV21-1 is deemed a pseudogene. The length of the CDR3 is 15 residues. The CDR3 reads CASSKKAGGPREQYV. CDR3 DNA sequence: TGTGCCAGCAGCAAAAAAGCGGGAGGGCCGCGAGAGCAGTACGTC.

This clonotype was seen repeatedly, ten times or more. This rearrangement joins TRBV5-1 to TRBJ2-3, with a possible D match to TRBD2 (6 bases). In germline, CDR1 is SGHRS, CDR2 YFSETQ. Trimming removed 0 bases at V and 0 bases at J, with 11 bases between. The CDR3 runs to 16 residues. CDR3 nucleotide sequence: TGCGCCAGCAGCTTGGCTCGGGGGTCTAGCACAGATACGCAGTATTTT. Protein sequence: CASSLARGSSTDTQYF. Drawing the rest from reference TRBV5-1 and TRBJ2-3, the complete variable domain is KAGVTQTPRYLIKTRGQQVTLSCSPISGHRSVSWYQQTPGQGLQFLFEYFSETQRNKGNFPGRFSGRQFSNSRSEMNVSTLELGDSALYLCASSLARGSSTDTQYFGPGTRLTVL.

This clonotype was detected a few times. This chain joins TRBV5-1 and TRBJ1-5, with 9 bases matching TRBD1. In germline, CDR1 is SGHRS, CDR2 YFSETQ. J lost 3 bases, V lost 4 bases, and 5 bases had no gene match. The CDR3 contains 15 residues. The CDR3 DNA reads TGCGCCAGCAGCCCGGGACAGGGACTCAATCAGCCCCAGCATTTT. It translates to CASSPGQGLNQPQHF.

This clonotype turned up a few times. The CDR3 sequence is CASSLAPGRGGYEQYV. CDR3 bases: TGCGCCAGCAGCTTGGCCCCCGGTAGAGGGGGCTACGAGCAGTACGTC. The J gene is TRBJ2-7, the V gene TRBV5-1; tentative D call: TRBD1 (6 bases). The CDR3 covers 16 residues. Germline V gene sequence: CDR1 SGHRS, CDR2 YFSETQ. Trimming cost V 0 bases and J 3 bases, with 16 bases left between them.

This clonotype occurred a few times. The gene calls are TRBV3-1 and TRBJ1-6, with D maybe TRBD1 (6 bases). V lost 0 bases and J lost 6, with 12 bases in between. The V gene's germline CDR1 is LGHDT and CDR2 YNNKEL (reference sequence). The length of the CDR3 is 16 residues. CDR3 sequence reads: CASSQELGQTNSPLHF. CDR3 nucleotide sequence: TGTGCCAGCAGCCAAGAACTAGGACAGACTAATTCACCCCTCCACTTT. Variable domain in full (rest from reference TRBV3-1 and TRBJ1-6): DTAVSQTPKYLVTQMGNDKSIKCEQNLGHDTMYWYKQDSKKFLKIMFSYNNKELIINETVPNRFSPKSPDKAHLNLHINSLELGDSAVYFCASSQELGQTNSPLHFGNGTRLTVT.

This clonotype was seen a few times. The gene calls are TRBV12-3 or TRBV12-4 and TRBJ1-6, with 8 bases identical to TRBD1. The trim removed 6 bases at V and 7 bases at J, leaving 8 bases unmatched. The CDR3 spans 15 residues. CDR3: CASSPGTGGNSPLHF. The CDR3 bases are TGTGCCAGCAGCCCTGGGACAGGAGGAAATTCACCCCTCCACTTT.

The sample holds a few counts of this clonotype. The V and J genes are TRBV24-1 and TRBJ2-5; tentative D call: TRBD1 (5 bases). V was trimmed by 5 bases and J by 4 bases, leaving 13 bases between them. The CDR3 spans 14 residues. Germline-derived CDR1 and CDR2 are KGHDR and SFDVKD. CDR3 region: CATSGAPQGETQYF. DNA for the CDR3: TGTGCCACCAGTGGTGCGCCCCAGGGAGAGACCCAGTACTTC.

The rearrangement joins TRBV29-1 to TRBJ1-5; 7 bases line up with TRBD1. After removal of 3 bases from V and 6 bases from J, the junction contained 5 bases not matched to a gene. Germline values: CDR1 SQVTM, CDR2 ANQGSEA. The CDR3 has 13 residues. The CDR3 loop is CSVEDRQGQPQHF. The CDR3 DNA follows: TGCAGCGTTGAGGACAGGCAAGGTCAGCCCCAGCATTTT.